This T cell receptor (beta chain) comes out of a study of cytomegalovirus exposure and HLA in healthy donors (dated by TCRdb to about 2017). Regarding the research as a whole: According to an earlier analysis of a few hundred of the donors, about 179 million T cells yielded some 110 million unique TCR beta sequences and 250 to 350 Gb of sequence data. Roughly 300 gigabases of sequencing data and approximately 80 million unique TCR sequences were included in an early release covering 550 to 800 HLA-typed donors. The genetic ancestry cluster associated with self-reported Caucasian donors included 65% to 90% of the roughly 400 genotyped donors. The study aimed to test whether cataloging public T cell receptors could reveal signatures of past pathogen exposure. The study profiled the T cell repertoires of around 700 subjects by immunosequencing and related them to cytomegalovirus serostatus. In addition to the first cohort of roughly 670 subjects, a separate validation cohort of around 110 different subjects was used. To predict cytomegalovirus infection status, the study brought together high-throughput TCR immunosequencing, statistical association of individual TCRs with disease status, and machine learning. To study patterns of TCR occurrence, a later analysis re-analyzed previously published TCR beta repertoires from just over 650 donors and added high-resolution HLA genotyping. Rather than drawing on any new phenotypic data, the later analysis identified candidate immune exposures from TCR beta sequences and the way those sequences occurred across donors. An earlier analysis of several hundred of the donors applied high-throughput TCR beta sequencing to assess whether each TCR beta V gene segment acted as functional or pseudogenic. Alongside the repertoire data, information on donor age, sex, ethnicity and CMV serostatus was compiled. Genome-wide SNP genotypes for about three fifths of the roughly 670 donors were used in a later genetic analysis, which treated that subset as a discovery cohort. All discovery cohort repertoires had been generated using a single sequencing platform. HLA typing covered class I and class II loci at four-digit resolution. Typing coverage differed by locus: A, B, C, DRB1 and DQB1 were typed in roughly 629-640 donors, DQA1 in about 500, DPA1 in around 600, and DPB1 in roughly 450. Roughly five DR-DQ haplotypes were treated as single units for association and clustering because of strong linkage in the cohort. On average, around 200,000 unique TCR beta nucleotide sequences were sequenced per donor among 398 genotyped donors of the cohort, with roughly 19% of those sequences being non-productive.

Points the paper makes about the study in general: An earlier analysis of approximately 540 of the donors showed that most TCR beta V segments appeared in productive rearrangements either about 87% or about 30% of the time, which broadly matched IMGT annotations. A total of around 150 TCR beta chains were listed by the study as associated with cytomegalovirus. Most TCR sequences were seen in very few donors, while some public TCRs were found in many individuals. V-gene and J-gene trimming of TCR beta chains was associated with a missense DCLRE1C variant in a later genetic analysis, and the association was replicated in an independent cohort. Linkage disequilibrium might explain the correlated functional status among segregating V segments, but an unknown experimental factor could not be excluded. According to a later analysis, TCR association rates differed among HLA loci, with DRB1 alleles showing the most associated TCRs and HLA-C alleles showing the fewest. According to a later analysis, most CMV-associated TCR beta chains appeared to be HLA-restricted, and the HLA associations seemed to be driven largely by CMV exposure. Cytomegalovirus status was reported to be diagnosed by the classifier with high specificity and sensitivity in both the original and validation cohorts. When HLA alleles, especially DR and DQ, strongly co-occurred, TCR associations were difficult to assign to individual alleles. A later analysis reported that several top co-occurrence clusters appeared linked to parvovirus B19, influenza, CMV and Epstein-Barr virus. In a later analysis, about 17,000 TCR beta sequences were associated with specific HLA alleles at a false discovery rate of 0.05. The authors suggested that the approach could potentially be generalized to other disease states and immunological phenotypes. A later genetic analysis reported fewer N-insertions in productive TCRs among donors in an Asian-associated ancestry cluster than the roughly 640-donor mean. Immune exposure information for the cohort was limited to CMV serostatus. Because some donors lacked HLA typing at each locus, the association tests relied only on the typed subset. Because counts were too low, more than 15 rarely observed V segments, including chromosome 9 orphons, were left out of the earlier analysis of approximately 580 of the donors. A cluster of highly shared sequence variants was judged likely to represent a technical artifact of the sequencing pipeline. Some IMGT-functional V segments, including TRBV6-2 and TRBV6-3, could not be told apart with the 87-base-pair reads, so those segments were excluded. The presence/absence analyses assumed that sequencing depth was roughly uniform across donors, and that assumption may not be true. In a later analysis, HLA-associated TCR beta chains showed more clonal expansion and lower generation probabilities than non-associated chains that were equally common. Only TCR beta chains were sequenced in this cohort, and the absence of alpha or paired-chain data limited detectable features. A further reported finding was that TCR beta sequences accurately predicted the HLA-A and HLA-B alleles for most subjects in the first cohort. In vitro tests confirmed that a few of the cytomegalovirus-associated TCR beta chains recognize cytomegalovirus antigens.

Relative to germline, V is 0 bases shorter and J is 8 bases shorter, with 15 bases between their ends. The CDR3 spans 14 residues, from the cysteine through the phenylalanine. Just CDR3 DNA is preserved here, 42 bases in frame from base 1. In the germline V gene, CDR1 corresponds to SGHRS and CDR2 to YFSETQ. This clone showed up just once. Its antigen target is currently unknown. The input lacks base qualities; no much larger clone sits a single base away. Libraries came from the immunoSEQ multiplex PCR assay. The multiplex PCR relied on a mix of 60 forward primers for TCR Vbeta segments and 13 reverse primers for TCR Jbeta segments. A multiplex PCR assay on genomic DNA amplified the CDR3 region of rearranged TCR beta genes. The amplified TCR beta libraries were sequenced on the Illumina HiSeq System as 87-base-pair reads. In the authors' own workflow: In a later analysis, 80 million or so unique TCR beta chains were counted across the roughly 670 repertoires, and roughly 9.9 million of these chains were shared by at least two donors. Raw reads were error-corrected and collapsed into unique sequences with a nearest-neighbor algorithm that merged closely related sequences to remove PCR and sequencing errors. V, D and J gene segments were assigned by aligning CDR3 sequences to IMGT reference sequences. For a sequence to be retained, a match of at least six nucleotides was required to both a V gene segment and a J gene segment. A rearrangement counted as productive if the CDR3 had no stop codons and remained in frame with V and J, and every other rearrangement counted as non-productive. Following IMGT convention, CDR3 was defined as the stretch from the second conserved V-encoded cysteine up to the conserved J-encoded phenylalanine. In an earlier analysis of around 570 of the donors, sequences lacking an unambiguous match to a single V gene segment were excluded. An earlier analysis of 587 of the donors called V segments functional above 56.7% productive rearrangements and segregating when the between-donor standard deviation exceeded 5%. To diagnose cytomegalovirus status from the catalog of TCR beta chain sequences, a statistical classification framework was built. V and J gene assignment, in a later analysis, came from comparing TCR nucleotide sequences with IMGT/GENE-DB human TR gene sequences. In a later analysis, CDR3 sequences and most-parsimonious VDJ recombination scenarios were assigned using the TCRdist pipeline. A later analysis defined each TCR beta chain by its CDR3 amino acid sequence plus V-gene family, and excluded reads lacking a unique V-gene family. A later analysis removed roughly 590 highly shared, low-generation-probability nucleotide sequences to deal with suspected cross-contamination and a sequencing artifact. For each public chain, a later analysis derived a clonal expansion index from normalized ranks of inferred template counts within each repertoire. Generation probabilities in a later analysis came from a VDJ recombination model fitted to out-of-frame rearrangements, and those results were checked against IGoR. A later analysis scored TCR-TCR, TCR-HLA and TCR-CMV co-occurrence with hypergeometric tests, applying a repertoire-size bias correction to TCR pairs. A later analysis estimated false discovery rates by permuting HLA or CMV assignments 20 times. In a later analysis, co-occurring TCRs were grouped using DBSCAN, and TCRdist sequence similarity was added for clustering within HLA-allele-positive subsets. Repertoires with fewer than 30,000 or more than 120,000 public chains were left out of co-occurrence clustering, as were five repertoires with anomalous nucleotide sharing. TCRdb provides this immuneACCESS table in a form limited to in-frame rearrangements. Some clones are lacking; in checked studies, under half of them reflect an unresolved V gene, and why the rest are absent is not known. V, J and clone size are taken as reported in that table, and D and trimming were inferred from the DNA itself. The sample profile shows about 110,000 clones; approximately 74% of them were found once. The ten largest clones capture around 4% of the sample.

The cohort was made up of approximately 700 healthy bone marrow donors. All cohort members were sampled while nominally healthy, although unrecorded immune exposures were likely present. The donor was CMV seropositive and was included in the group of 270 or so seropositive cohort members. Each donor provided a peripheral blood sample, and peripheral blood mononuclear cells were used for TCR beta sequencing. Genomic DNA was extracted from the blood cell samples with the Qiagen DNeasy Blood Extraction Kit. The sequence was obtained from a woman aged 35 to 49 in good health and CMV-seropositive. Sequenced sample: PBMCs. The chain uses TRBV5-1 and TRBJ2-7; tentative D gene TRBD2, with 5 bases matching. The CDR3 amino acid sequence is: CASSLASGSDKQYF. The sequenced DNA is TGCGCCAGCAGCTTGGCCTCGGGGAGCGACAAGCAGTACTTC.